The 25 T cell receptor beta chains below all came from one sample that was sequenced in a study of blood T cell repertoires in COVID-19. TCRdb keeps only in-frame clones here, not all; method: immunoSEQ multiplex PCR. The profile shows 250,000 to 350,000 clones, over 75% of them singletons. Sequencing was done on a sample of peripheral blood. These receptors were taken from a woman aged 60-75 years with acute or convalescent COVID-19.

The chain employs TRBV2 and TRBJ2-3, with 9 bases lining up with TRBD1. Losses at the gene ends were 8 bases for V and 4 bases for J; bases not matched to a gene: 4. CDR3 size: 13 residues. Looked up from germline, CDR1 is SNHLY and CDR2 is FYNNEI. CDR3 nucleotide sequence: TGTGCCAGCCCGGGACAGGGTTCAGATACGCAGTATTTT. Translation: CASPGQGSDTQYF.

This clone has just one count. The chain recombines TRBV27 with TRBJ1-6; a weak D match, TRBD1 (6 bases). Between the trimmed V and J ends, which lost 1 base and 6 bases, there was a span of 10 bases. The CDR3 loop spans 15 amino acids. Germline CDR1 is MNHEY and CDR2 is SMNVEV (reference sequence). CDR3 sequence: CASSLYRAGNSPLHF. DNA of the CDR3: TGTGCCAGCAGTTTATACAGGGCGGGTAATTCACCCCTCCACTTT.

The chain has TRBV27 and TRBJ1-4, with 8 bases identical to TRBD1. Per the germline V gene, CDR1 is MNHEY and CDR2 is SMNVEV (reference sequence). The CDR3 spans 16 residues. The V gene end was trimmed by 6 bases and the J gene end by 7 bases; junction bases not matched to a gene: 13. The CDR3 bases are TGTGCCAGCAGCTTCGCCGGACAGGGCTGGGTTGAAAAACTGTTTTTT. Encoded protein: CASSFAGQGWVEKLFF.

This clone was observed a few times. The genes are TRBV4-2 and TRBJ2-1, with a tentative D call TRBD2 (7 bases). The CDR3 consists of 18 residues. From germline, CDR1 is LGHNA and CDR2 YNFKEQ. Trimming removed 0 bases at V and 2 bases at J, with 17 bases between. CDR3: CASSQDFSQGRAYNEQFF. Written as DNA, the CDR3 is TGTGCCAGCAGCCAAGATTTCAGTCAGGGGAGGGCCTACAATGAGCAGTTCTTC.

This sequence joins TRBV4-1 and TRBJ1-6; 7 bases line up with TRBD1. V lost 4 bases to trimming and J lost 6 bases; unmatched junction nucleotides: 3. CDR3 length equals 14 residues. Germline CDR1 and CDR2: MGHRA and YSYEKL. In DNA form, the CDR3 reads TGCGCCAGCAGCCCCGGGACAGTTAATTCACCCCTCCACTTT. Protein product: CASSPGTVNSPLHF.

The gene calls are TRBV3-1 (or the pseudogene TRBV3-2) and TRBJ2-1, with TRBD2 identical over 9 bases. V shed 1 base, J shed 10 bases, and the junction held 11 bases outside the gene matches. This CDR3 region has 16 residues. Germline CDR1 is LGHDT and CDR2 is YNNKEL (reference sequence). Written as DNA, the CDR3 is TGTGCCAGCAGCCAAGCTATCTCGGCTAGCGGGGTGGAGCAGTTCTTC. Protein sequence: CASSQAISASGVEQFF.

A few counts support this clone. The chain uses TRBV5-4 and TRBJ2-7; D unclear. This CDR3 is built from 11 residues. Germline V gene lookup returns CDR1 SGHNT and CDR2 YYREEE (reference sequence). Trimming took off 3 bases at V and 7 bases at J, with 8 bases between the two ends. The CDR3: CASSSKWEQYF. The CDR3 bases are TGTGCCAGCAGCTCTAAATGGGAGCAGTACTTC. The whole variable domain, filled in from reference TRBV5-4 and TRBJ2-7, reads ETGVTQSPTHLIKTRGQQVTLRCSSQSGHNTVSWYQQALGQGPQFIFQYYREEENGRGNFPPRFSGLQFPNYSSELNVNALELDDSALYLCASSSKWEQYFGPGTRLTVT.

The chain has TRBV6-5 and TRBJ1-5, with D unresolved. Trimming stripped 7 bases from V and 2 bases from J, with 9 bases between. Looked up from germline, CDR1 is MNHEY and CDR2 is SVGAGI. CDR3 length: 13 residues. As DNA, the CDR3 is TGTGCCAGCACCCAAGGAGGCAATCAGCCCCAGCATTTT. Its protein product is CASTQGGNQPQHF.

The chain links TRBV10-3 to TRBJ2-3; no clear D. The CDR3 has 14 residues. The V end lost 2 bases, the J end lost 6 bases, and 12 bases lay between the germline ends. Germline CDR1 is ENHRY and CDR2 is SYGVKD. In nucleotides, the CDR3 is TGTGCCATCAGTGAGCGTGGTTGGGCTGATACGCAGTATTTT. The encoded protein is CAISERGWADTQYF.

The chain recombines TRBV10-3 with TRBJ1-2, with no clear D. V was clipped by 8 bases and J by 5 bases, with 12 bases between them. The V gene's germline CDR1 is ENHRY and CDR2 SYGVKD. The CDR3 loop spans 12 amino acids. CDR3 residues: CAIREPGYGYTF. CDR3 sequence (DNA): TGTGCCATCCGGGAGCCGGGGTATGGCTACACCTTC.

V usage is TRBV14 and J usage is TRBJ2-1; D possibly corresponds to TRBD2 (5 bases). V was cut by 3 bases and J by 8 bases, with 20 bases left in between. The CDR3 consists of 16 residues. The germline V gene encodes CDR1 SGHDN and CDR2 FVKESK. DNA of the CDR3: TGTGCCAGCAGCCAGATCTTGGACTTGTCTAGGGATGAGCAGTTCTTC. It is translated as CASSQILDLSRDEQFF.

V is TRBV3-1 (or the pseudogene TRBV3-2) and J is TRBJ1-3; the D is unclear. Germline CDR1 is LGHDT and CDR2 is YNNKEL (reference sequence). This CDR3 is built from 15 residues. The V and J ends lost 2 bases and 4 bases respectively, with 12 bases between them. Written as DNA, the CDR3 is TGTGCCAGCAGCCAAAGGGTGAGGGCAGGAAACACCATATATTTT. Translation gives CASSQRVRAGNTIYF.

CDR3 region: CASSLGTGRGTNEKLFF. For the CDR3, the DNA is TGTGCCAGCAGTCTCGGGACAGGGCGAGGAACTAATGAAAAACTGTTTTTT. V is TRBV6-2 or TRBV6-3 and J is TRBJ1-4; 9 bases agree with TRBD1. Germline V lookup: CDR1 MNHEY, CDR2 SVGEGT. This CDR3 has 17 amino acids. V lost 5 bases, J lost 1 base, and 8 bases stayed unmatched.

This sequence joins TRBV18 and TRBJ2-1; 11 bases align to TRBD2. V dropped 4 bases and J dropped 6; count of bases not matched to a gene: 8. The CDR3 totals 16 residues. Germline V gene data show CDR1 as KGHSH and CDR2 as LQKENI. CDR3 DNA: TGTGCCAGCTCACTAAAAACTAGCGGGAGTGGCAATGAGCAGTTCTTC. It is translated as CASSLKTSGSGNEQFF.

The V gene is TRBV20-1, the J gene TRBJ1-5; D gene ambiguous. The CDR3 spans 11 residues. V dropped 3 bases and J dropped 7 bases, with 7 bases sitting between them. Germline assignment: CDR1 DFQATT and CDR2 SNEGSKA (reference sequence). CDR3 DNA sequence: TGCAGTGCTAGGGGAGGACAGCCCCAGCATTTT. Protein: CSARGGQPQHF.

The chain uses TRBV6-2 or TRBV6-3 and TRBJ2-4; possible D gene TRBD1, 5 bases. The V end lost 2 bases, the J end lost 0 bases, and 8 bases lay between the germline ends. The CDR3 is made up of 15 amino acids. From germline, CDR1 is MNHEY and CDR2 SVGEGT. The CDR3, as DNA: TGTGCCAGCAGTTACAAGGGGATAGCCAAAAACATTCAGTACTTC. It is translated as CASSYKGIAKNIQYF.

The chain carries TRBV13 and TRBJ2-1; 9 nucleotides line up with TRBD1. The V and J ends lost 4 bases and 13 bases, in that order; junction bases with no gene match: 8. CDR3 length equals 13 residues. Germline-derived CDR1 and CDR2 are PRHDT and FYEKMQ (reference sequence). The CDR3 sequence is CASSYSTGQGQFF. The CDR3 DNA reads as TGTGCCAGCAGCTACTCCACGGGACAGGGTCAGTTCTTC.

This rearrangement joins TRBV6-5 to TRBJ2-7; TRBD1 matches at 7 bases. Per the germline V gene, CDR1 is MNHEY and CDR2 is SVGAGI. This CDR3 has 13 residues. The V segment lost 8 bases and the J segment 2 bases; nucleotides outside the gene matches: 6. The CDR3 region is CASQPGGAYEQYF. In nucleotides, the CDR3 is TGTGCCAGCCAGCCAGGGGGAGCCTACGAGCAGTACTTC.

CDR3: CASSQVVVGLGGYTF. The CDR3, as DNA: TGCGCCAGCAGCCAAGTGGTCGTGGGGCTCGGGGGCTACACCTTC. The chain is built from TRBV4-1 and TRBJ1-2, with D perhaps matching TRBD1 (5 bases). The CDR3 is made up of 15 amino acids. The germline CDR1 and CDR2 sequences are MGHRA and YSYEKL. The germline V and J ends were trimmed by 1 base and 8 bases, with 17 bases remaining between them.

The V call is TRBV6-1, the J call TRBJ1-5; 8 bases agree with TRBD1. CDR3 length equals 14 residues. Germline trimming cut 1 base from V and 6 bases from J; bases unmatched to any gene: 2. CDR1 MNHNS and CDR2 SASEGT come from the germline V gene. CDR3 loop: CASSEGRGPQPQHF. CDR3 DNA: TGTGCCAGCAGTGAAGGCAGGGGGCCTCAGCCCCAGCATTTT.

J is TRBJ1-2 and V is TRBV6-5; TRBD1 is a possible D gene (5 bases). Germline CDR1 reads MNHEY; CDR2 reads SVGAGI. Between the trimmed V and J ends, which lost 7 bases and 6 bases, there was a span of 15 bases. CDR3 length equals 13 residues. The CDR3 DNA is TGTGCCAGCACCAAGCTAGGGGCTAATGGCTACACCTTC. Protein: CASTKLGANGYTF.

The chain recombines TRBV29-1 with TRBJ1-1, with D possibly being TRBD1 (6 bases). The ends were cut back, 6 bases at V and 4 bases at J, with 21 bases in the middle. Germline V CDR1 and CDR2: SQVTM, ANQGSEA. This CDR3 contains 15 residues. CDR3 loop: CSVAVEGGSSTEAFF. CDR3 bases: TGCAGCGTCGCCGTGGAAGGGGGATCGAGCACTGAAGCTTTCTTT.

This sequence joins TRBV4-2 and TRBJ1-6; D gene unclear. The CDR3 length is 14 residues. CDR1 LGHNA and CDR2 YNFKEQ come from the germline V gene. With 1 base removed from V and 8 bases from J, the gap between germline ends came to 9 bases. CDR3: CASSQGQSDSPLHF. As DNA, the CDR3 is TGTGCCAGCAGCCAAGGACAATCGGATTCACCCCTCCACTTT.

The sample holds one count of this clone. The genes are TRBV7-6 and TRBJ2-5, with a possible D match to TRBD1 (5 bases). Trimming took 5 bases from V and 7 from J, leaving 23 bases between them. CDR3 length: 16 amino acids. CDR1 SGHVS and CDR2 FNYEAQ come from the germline V gene. CDR3 in amino acids: CASSPGAAQDRGTQYF. The CDR3 DNA reads as TGTGCCAGCAGCCCTGGGGCGGCCCAAGATAGGGGGACCCAGTACTTC.

The CDR3 DNA sequence: TGTGCCAGCAGCTACACTTGGGGGAGGGATATGGATACGCAGTATTTT. Its protein is CASSYTWGRDMDTQYF. The chain employs TRBV4-2 and TRBJ2-3; 7 bases line up with TRBD2. This CDR3 is 16 amino acids long. Looked up from germline, CDR1 is LGHNA and CDR2 is YNFKEQ. Germline trimming cut 5 bases from V and 6 bases from J; bases unmatched to any gene: 14.